This TCR beta chain was documented in a study of blood T cell repertoires in COVID-19. Looking at the study overall: Sites in the United States, Italy and Spain provided acute and convalescent COVID-19 samples. The analysed material was cDNA or gDNA that came from T cells, B-cell-depleted T cells, or PBMCs.

Germline V gene lookup returns CDR1 LNHDA and CDR2 SQIVND (reference sequence). V dropped 7 bases and J dropped 1; count of bases not matched to a gene: 15. The CDR3 has 17 amino acids. As handled by the study authors: Quantification of nucleated cells was approximated via reference gene primer amplification. Sequenced by immunoSEQ multiplex PCR; TCRdb stores in-frame clones only, minus some. V and J calls and clone size come straight from that table; D and trimming were deduced from the DNA. This sample has more than 60,000 clones; approximately 89% occur once, and the top ten carry 6% to 8.5%. This receptor was obtained from a man aged 55 to 70 with acute or convalescent COVID-19. The sequenced sample consisted of peripheral blood. This sequence joins TRBV19 and TRBJ1-2, with 7 bases lining up with TRBD1. The CDR3 DNA is TGTGCCAGTAAGACCATTGACTGGGACAGAGATAACTATGGCTACACCTTC. It encodes CASKTIDWDRDNYGYTF.